Sequencing of this T cell receptor beta chain was carried out in a study of T cells in Graves' hyperthyroidism and ophthalmopathy. This clonotype was detected a few times. Amplification yielded TCR beta CDR3 regions, with RNA transcripts as the source. TCR CDR3 underwent first-round RT-PCR with the HTBI primer set. TCRdb reanalysed the multiplex PCR reads using MiXCR and keeps one entry per CDR3 protein. The sample lists around 490,000 distinct CDR3 sequences; 20% were seen once. With 7 bases removed from V and 4 bases from J, the gap between germline ends came to 14 bases. This CDR3 region has 15 residues.

The rearrangement uses TRBV12-3 or TRBV12-4 and TRBJ1-6; D unresolved. The TCR sequence derives from a man aged 35 to 55 with Graves' ophthalmopathy. Sample: blood. The CDR3 reads CASTPDGQYNSPLHF. CDR3 DNA sequence: TGTGCCAGCACCCCTGACGGGCAGTATAATTCACCCCTCCACTTT.